Detailed here is one T cell receptor (beta chain). Its target is not known. These data are taken from a study of monozygotic twins with inflammatory bowel disease. The study, taken as a whole, reports: Relative to healthy twins, IBD patients had fewer clonotypes in common with others, a gap that was especially apparent with disease activity. Patients with IBD had less TCRbeta diversity (inverse Simpson) than their healthy co-twins. The data offered no way to tell different T cell subtypes apart.

Following a re-call of the 5' RACE reads, TCRdb has one entry per CDR3 protein and lacks DNA. The sample data list fewer than 550,000 distinct CDR3 sequences. The germline V gene encodes CDR1 LGHNA and CDR2 YSLEER. This CDR3 contains 15 residues. This clonotype was obtained from a human donor with ulcerative colitis or Crohn's disease, or a healthy co-twin of an affected twin (not recorded which). V usage is TRBV4-3 and J usage is TRBJ2-3; TCRdb gives TRBD1 as the D gene, but with no DNA this cannot be confirmed. The sequenced sample was blood. The CDR3 protein is CASSQDLTGRLTQYF.